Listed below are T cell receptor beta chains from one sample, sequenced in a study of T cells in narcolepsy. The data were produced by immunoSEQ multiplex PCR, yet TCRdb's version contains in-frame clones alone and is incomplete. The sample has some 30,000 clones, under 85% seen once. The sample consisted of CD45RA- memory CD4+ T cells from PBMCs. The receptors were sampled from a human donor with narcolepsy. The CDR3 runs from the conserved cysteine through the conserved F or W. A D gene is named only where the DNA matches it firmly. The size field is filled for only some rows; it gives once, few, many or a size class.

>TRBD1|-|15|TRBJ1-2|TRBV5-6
TGTGCCAGCAGCTTGGCTCCGGACAGGGCTTATGGCTACACCTTC
CASSLAPDRAYGYTF
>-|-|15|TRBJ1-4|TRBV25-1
TGTGCCAGCAGTTTCGGCCCAGGGGCTAATGAAAAACTGTTTTTT
CASSFGPGANEKLFF
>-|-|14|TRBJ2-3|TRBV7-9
TGTGCCAGCAGCTTATCCTCTCAGACAGATACGCAGTATTTT
CASSLSSQTDTQYF
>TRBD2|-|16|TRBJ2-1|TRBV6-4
TGTGCCAGCAGTACTCTAGCGGGGGCCTCCTACAATGAGCAGTTCTTC
CASSTLAGASYNEQFF
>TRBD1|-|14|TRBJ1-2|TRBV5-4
TGTGCCAGCAGCCTCGGGGACAGGGAATATGGCTACACCTTC
CASSLGDREYGYTF
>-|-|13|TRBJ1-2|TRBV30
TGTGCCTGGAGTGTTCCAGACCGGGGCGGCTACACCTTC
CAWSVPDRGGYTF
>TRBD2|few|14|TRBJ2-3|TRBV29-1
TGCAGCGGCCTACTAGCGTGGGGTACATATACGCAGTATTTT
CSGLLAWGTYTQYF
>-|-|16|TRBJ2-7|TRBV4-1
TGCGCCAGCAGCCAAGAATTTGGCAGGGGAGTCGACGAGCAGTACTTC
CASSQEFGRGVDEQYF
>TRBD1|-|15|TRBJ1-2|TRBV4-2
TGTGCCAGCAGCGTCCGACAGGGGGAGGGCTATGGCTACACCTTC
CASSVRQGEGYGYTF
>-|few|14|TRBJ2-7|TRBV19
TGTGCCAGTAGTTCGGGGGGCGAGGTCTACGAGCAGTACTTC
CASSSGGEVYEQYF
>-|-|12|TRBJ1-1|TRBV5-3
TGTGTCCGGGACGGGGGCCTATACGAAGCTTTCTTT
CVRDGGLYEAFF
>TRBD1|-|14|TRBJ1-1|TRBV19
TGTGCCAGTAGTACACGACAGGGTGGTATTGAAGCTTTCTTT
CASSTRQGGIEAFF
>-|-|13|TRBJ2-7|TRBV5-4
TGTGCCAGCAGCCTGGACCGTGGGGTCGAGCAGTACTTC
CASSLDRGVEQYF
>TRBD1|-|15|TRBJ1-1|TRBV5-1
TGCGCCAGCAGCTTCAAGACAGGGGAGATCACTGAAGCTTTCTTT
CASSFKTGEITEAFF
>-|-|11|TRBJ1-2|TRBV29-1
TGCAGCGGGACGGACAACTATGGCTACACCTTC
CSGTDNYGYTF
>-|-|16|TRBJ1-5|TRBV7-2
TGTGCCAGCAGCTTAGATGGCGGAAATCTCAATCAGCCCCAGCATTTT
CASSLDGGNLNQPQHF
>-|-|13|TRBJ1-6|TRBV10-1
TGCGCCAGCAGTGAGGGCAGAACCTCACCCCTCCACTTT
CASSEGRTSPLHF
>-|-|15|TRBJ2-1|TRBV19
TGTGCCAGTAGTATAGACCGAGGCCAGGGGGGTGAGCAGTTCTTC
CASSIDRGQGGEQFF
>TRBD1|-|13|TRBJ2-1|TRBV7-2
TGTGCCAGCAGCTCACCACAGGGGATTGGGCAGTTCTTC
CASSSPQGIGQFF
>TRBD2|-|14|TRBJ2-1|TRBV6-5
TGTGCCAGCAGTTCTAGCGGGGGGGTCGATGAGCAGTTCTTC
CASSSSGGVDEQFF
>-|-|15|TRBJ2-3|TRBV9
TGTGCCAGCAGCGTAACAGGGACTTACACAGATACGCAGTATTTT
CASSVTGTYTDTQYF
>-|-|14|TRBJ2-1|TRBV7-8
TGTGCCAGCAGCTTAGGAGGGGGGGTCGGTGAGCAGTTCTTC
CASSLGGGVGEQFF
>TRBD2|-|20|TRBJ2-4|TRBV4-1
TGCGCCAGCAGCCAAGTGGTGAGGACTAGCGGACCTCTAGCCAAAAACATTCAGTACTTC
CASSQVVRTSGPLAKNIQYF
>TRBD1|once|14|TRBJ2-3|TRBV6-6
TGTGCCAGCAGTTCCGGACAGGGGAAGGGTACGCAGTATTTT
CASSSGQGKGTQYF
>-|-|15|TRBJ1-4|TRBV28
TGTGCCAGCAGTCTGCCGGGAGGTTCGGGTGAAAAACTGTTTTTT
CASSLPGGSGEKLFF
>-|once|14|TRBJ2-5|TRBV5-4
TGTGCCAGCAGTTCCCCCCCGCCCCAAGAGACCCAGTACTTC
CASSSPPPQETQYF
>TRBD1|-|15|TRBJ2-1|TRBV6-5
TGTGCCAGCAGTCACGACAGGGGTCGATACAATGAGCAGTTCTTC
CASSHDRGRYNEQFF
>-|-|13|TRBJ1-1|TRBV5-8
TGTGCCAGCAGCTTGACGTCTTTGCGGGAAGCTTTCTTT
CASSLTSLREAFF
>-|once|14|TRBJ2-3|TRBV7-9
TGTGCGGGGCGATTTGCGGAGAGCACAGATACGCAGTATTTT
CAGRFAESTDTQYF
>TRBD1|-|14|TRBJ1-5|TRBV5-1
TGCGCCAGCAGCTGGTCAGGGGGCCATCAGCCCCAGCATTTT
CASSWSGGHQPQHF
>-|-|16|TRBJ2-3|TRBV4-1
TGCGCCAGCAGCCAAGATGGCCACCGGAACACAGATACGCAGTATTTT
CASSQDGHRNTDTQYF
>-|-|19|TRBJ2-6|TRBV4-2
TGTGCCAGCAGCCAACCGATGGTTCGGGGGGCCGCTGGGGCCAACGTCCTGACTTTC
CASSQPMVRGAAGANVLTF
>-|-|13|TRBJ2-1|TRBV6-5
TGTGCCAGCAGGCCGACTAGGGGCAATGAGCAGTTCTTC
CASRPTRGNEQFF
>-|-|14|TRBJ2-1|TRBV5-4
TGTGCCAGCAGCTTGGGCCCAAATTTCAATGAGCAGTTCTTC
CASSLGPNFNEQFF
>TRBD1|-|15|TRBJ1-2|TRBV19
TGTGCCAGTAGAGAGGAGGCAGGGGGGATTGGAGGCTACACCTTC
CASREEAGGIGGYTF